The 19 T cell receptor beta chains given below trace back to one sample, sequenced in a study of cytomegalovirus exposure and HLA in healthy donors. PCR involved 60 Vbeta and 13 Jbeta primers. Assay used: immunoSEQ multiplex PCR; TCRdb lists only in-frame clones, some missing. The profile covers approximately 86,000 clones, with around 84% appearing a single time and around 7.4% taken by the ten largest. The sample consisted of PBMCs. The receptors originated from a man in his forties in good health and CMV-seropositive.

This clone was detected a few times. The V gene is TRBV13, the J gene TRBJ2-2; 10 bases agree with TRBD2. CDR1 is PRHDT and CDR2 is FYEKMQ in the germline V gene (reference sequence). V lost 4 bases, J lost 2 bases, and 10 bases stayed unmatched. This CDR3 is 18 amino acids long. The CDR3 here is CASSSLFIAGGNTGELFF. CDR3 nucleotides: TGTGCCAGCAGCTCCCTTTTTATAGCGGGAGGCAACACCGGGGAGCTGTTTTTT.

CDR3 protein: CASSLAQGGHTGELFF. The CDR3 nucleotides are TGTGCCAGCAGCTTAGCGCAAGGGGGCCACACCGGGGAGCTGTTTTTT. The J gene is TRBJ2-2, the V gene TRBV7-6, with 7 bases fitting TRBD1. The junction had 4 bases not matched to a gene; V was cut back by 0 bases and J by 3 bases. In germline, CDR1 is SGHVS, CDR2 FNYEAQ. The CDR3 contains 16 residues.

The chain links TRBV29-1 to TRBJ2-3, with 12 nucleotides matching TRBD2. The trim removed 7 bases at V and 0 bases at J, leaving 14 bases unmatched. The CDR3 consists of 18 residues. CDR1 is SQVTM and CDR2 is ANQGSEA in the germline V gene. The CDR3 DNA reads as TGCAGCGGGAGTCAGCTAGCGGGAGGGCAAGTGAGCACAGATACGCAGTATTTT. Translated, it gives CSGSQLAGGQVSTDTQYF.

The V and J genes are TRBV27 and TRBJ1-6; D call uncertain. V gave up 2 bases and J gave up 0 bases, with 8 bases separating them. The CDR3 totals 16 residues. Germline CDR1 MNHEY, CDR2 SMNVEV (reference sequence). The CDR3 DNA is TGTGCCAGCAGTTTAAAGCCGAGCTCCTATAATTCACCCCTCCACTTT. Protein: CASSLKPSSYNSPLHF.

CDR3: CASRSFSRVAGVDEQFF. The CDR3 DNA reads as TGTGCCAGCAGGAGTTTCTCCCGGGTAGCGGGAGTTGATGAGCAGTTCTTC. V is TRBV27 and J is TRBJ2-1; 9 bases align to TRBD2. The CDR3 is 17 amino acids. The ends lost 6 bases at V and 8 bases at J; junction bases unmatched: 17. Germline assignment: CDR1 MNHEY and CDR2 SMNVEV (reference sequence).

This clone was observed a handful of times. V gene TRBV7-2 combines with J gene TRBJ2-5, with 14 bases matching TRBD2. The CDR3 sequence is 15 residues long. Germline trimming cut 5 bases from V and 5 bases from J; bases unmatched to any gene: 4. Germline CDR1 and CDR2: SGHTA and FQGNSA. CDR3 loop: CASSPRTSGRETQYF. The CDR3 DNA reads as TGTGCCAGCAGCCCAAGGACTAGCGGGAGGGAGACCCAGTACTTC.

This chain links TRBV2 with TRBJ2-5; D is unresolved. Germline V CDR1 and CDR2: SNHLY, FYNNEI. This CDR3 is built from 12 residues. Trimming removed 3 bases at V and 5 bases at J, with 7 bases between. The CDR3: CASSDPGETQYF. The CDR3 coding sequence is TGTGCCAGCAGTGATCCCGGTGAGACCCAGTACTTC.

The gene calls are TRBV7-9 and TRBJ1-6, with TRBD1 matching 9 bases. J lost 7 bases, V lost 5 bases, and 9 bases had no gene match. CDR3 size: 16 residues. Germline CDR1 and CDR2: SEHNR and FQNEAQ (reference sequence). CDR3 sequence: CASSPSSGTGNSPLHF. The CDR3 nucleotides are TGTGCCAGCAGCCCCTCCTCCGGGACAGGGAATTCACCCCTCCACTTT.

This clone was seen once. The genes are TRBV10-2 and TRBJ1-1, with 7 bases lining up with TRBD1. The CDR3 sequence is 13 residues long. Germline V gene data show CDR1 as WSHSY and CDR2 as SAAADI. The ends lost 6 bases at V and 3 bases at J; junction bases unmatched: 4. The CDR3 sequence: CASSPGQHTEAFF. DNA for the CDR3: TGCGCCAGCAGCCCGGGACAGCACACTGAAGCTTTCTTT.

Points on this clone: The sample holds other DNA sequences that translate to the same CDR3. The chain combines TRBV27 with TRBJ2-2; 9 nucleotides match TRBD1. There are 14 residues in the CDR3. V trimming: 4 bases; J trimming: 5 bases; junction bases outside the gene matches: 2. The V gene's germline CDR1 is MNHEY and CDR2 SMNVEV (reference sequence). The CDR3 DNA reads as TGTGCCAGCAGTTCAGGGACAGGGACCGGGGAGCTGTTTTTT. It encodes CASSSGTGTGELFF.

This chain joins TRBV4-2 and TRBJ1-4; the D is unclear. The CDR3 has 12 amino acids. CDR1 and CDR2 from the germline V gene are LGHNA and YNFKEQ. Trimming pared 0 bases from V and 7 bases from J, leaving 3 bases between. CDR3: CASSQDREKLFF. The CDR3 coding sequence is TGTGCCAGCAGCCAAGATCGTGAAAAACTGTTTTTT.

V usage is TRBV19 and J usage is TRBJ1-6; 8 bases are shared with TRBD1. The CDR3 totals 15 residues. From germline, CDR1 is LNHDA and CDR2 SQIVND (reference sequence). V shed 5 bases, J shed 9 bases, and the junction held 9 bases outside the gene matches. The CDR3 DNA is TGTGCCAGTAGTCTTCGACAGGGGAATATTTCACCCCTCCACTTT. It specifies CASSLRQGNISPLHF.

The V and J genes are TRBV13 and TRBJ1-2, with 8 bases identical to TRBD1. V lost 4 bases, J lost 2 bases, and 6 bases stayed unmatched. The CDR3 consists of 15 residues. Germline V gene lookup returns CDR1 PRHDT and CDR2 FYEKMQ (reference sequence). The CDR3 region is CASSSRGQGNYGYTF. Here the CDR3 DNA reads TGTGCCAGCAGCTCACGAGGACAGGGAAACTATGGCTACACCTTC.

The rearrangement joins TRBV10-1 to TRBJ2-3; maybe TRBD2 (5 bases). V was clipped by 8 bases and J by 1 base, with 7 bases between them. The CDR3 length is 12 residues. Germline V CDR1 and CDR2: WNHNN, SYGVQD (reference sequence). In DNA form, the CDR3 reads TGCGCCAGCGGGAGTGGCACAGATACGCAGTATTTT. Amino acid sequence: CASGSGTDTQYF.

The chain links TRBV25-1 to TRBJ2-6; D unresolved. The CDR3 length is 15 residues. The germline gives CDR1 MGHDK, CDR2 SYGVNS. V dropped 5 bases and J dropped 0 bases, with 8 bases sitting between them. The CDR3 nucleotides read TGTGCCAGCAGTCTTACGGGCTCTGGGGCCAACGTCCTGACTTTC. Protein sequence: CASSLTGSGANVLTF. Combining the CDR3 with reference TRBV25-1 and TRBJ2-6 gives the whole variable domain EADIYQTPRYLVIGTGKKITLECSQTMGHDKMYWYQQDPGMELHLIHYSYGVNSTEKGDLSSESTVSRIRTEHFPLTLESARPSHTSQYLCASSLTGSGANVLTFGAGSRLTVL.

The chain couples TRBV6-5 to TRBJ2-5, with TRBD2 identical over 7 bases. The V gene end was trimmed by 8 bases and the J gene end by 9 bases; junction bases not matched to a gene: 6. Germline V gives CDR1 MNHEY, CDR2 SVGAGI. This CDR3 is built from 11 residues. The CDR3 coding sequence is TGTGCCAGCCGCCTGGGGGGGGCCCAGTACTTC. It encodes CASRLGGAQYF.

The sample holds one count of this clone. The rearrangement links TRBV19 to TRBJ2-5; 7 bases fit TRBD2. The CDR3 contains 16 residues. Germline CDR1 is LNHDA and CDR2 is SQIVND (reference sequence). The V gene end was trimmed by 1 base and the J gene end by 3 bases; junction bases not matched to a gene: 8. CDR3 bases: TGTGCCAGTAGTATAGGGGCAGCTAGCGGAAAAGAGACCCAGTACTTC. Amino acids: CASSIGAASGKETQYF.

The chain carries TRBV28 and TRBJ2-2; TRBD1 might be the D (5 bases). Germline V gene sequence: CDR1 MDHEN, CDR2 SYDVKM. The V end was cut by 4 bases, the J end by 8 bases, with 20 bases between. This CDR3 is built from 16 residues. The CDR3, as DNA: TGTGCCAGCAGTTCCCATGGGGCAGCTCGGCGGGGGGAGCTGTTTTTT. Translation gives CASSSHGAARRGELFF.

The J gene is TRBJ1-2, the V gene TRBV2; no firm D call. The CDR3 loop spans 16 amino acids. V was clipped by 4 bases and J by 0 bases, with 15 bases between them. The V gene's germline CDR1 is SNHLY and CDR2 FYNNEI. CDR3 in amino acids: CASSVEAGRSNYGYTF. The CDR3 DNA sequence: TGTGCCAGCAGTGTTGAGGCCGGGAGGTCTAACTATGGCTACACCTTC.